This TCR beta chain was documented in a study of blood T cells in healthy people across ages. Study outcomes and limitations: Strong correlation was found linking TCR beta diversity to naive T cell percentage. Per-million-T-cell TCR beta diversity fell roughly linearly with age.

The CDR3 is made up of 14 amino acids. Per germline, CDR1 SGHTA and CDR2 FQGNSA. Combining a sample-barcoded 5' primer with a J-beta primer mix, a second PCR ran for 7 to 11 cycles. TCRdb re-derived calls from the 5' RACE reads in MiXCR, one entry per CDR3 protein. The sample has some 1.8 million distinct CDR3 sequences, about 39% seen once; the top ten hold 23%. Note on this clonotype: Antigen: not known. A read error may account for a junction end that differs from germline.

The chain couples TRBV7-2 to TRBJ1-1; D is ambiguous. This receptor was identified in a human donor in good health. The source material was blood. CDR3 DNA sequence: TGTGCCAGCAGCTCACAACCACTAAACAGTGAAGCTTTCTTT. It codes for CASSSQPLNSEAFF.